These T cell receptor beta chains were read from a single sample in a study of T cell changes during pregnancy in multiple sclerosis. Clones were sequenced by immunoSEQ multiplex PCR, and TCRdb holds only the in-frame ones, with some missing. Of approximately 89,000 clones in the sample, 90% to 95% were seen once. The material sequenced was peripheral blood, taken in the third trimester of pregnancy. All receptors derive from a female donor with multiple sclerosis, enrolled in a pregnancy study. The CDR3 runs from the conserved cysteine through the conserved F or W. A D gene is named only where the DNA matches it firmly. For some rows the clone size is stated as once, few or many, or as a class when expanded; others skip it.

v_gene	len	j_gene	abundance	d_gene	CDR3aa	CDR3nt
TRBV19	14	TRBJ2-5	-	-	CASSIPGDFETQYF	TGTGCCAGTAGTATTCCAGGGGATTTCGAGACCCAGTACTTC
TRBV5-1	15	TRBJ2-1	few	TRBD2	CASSLASGTYNEQFF	TGCGCCAGCAGCTTGGCGAGCGGGACTTACAATGAGCAGTTCTTC
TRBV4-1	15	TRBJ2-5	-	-	CASSQEGLVGETQYF	TGCGCCAGCAGCCAAGAAGGCCTAGTTGGCGAGACCCAGTACTTC
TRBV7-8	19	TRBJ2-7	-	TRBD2	CASSRGLARLDTISYEQYF	TGTGCCAGCAGCAGGGGACTAGCGAGACTTGATACAATTTCCTACGAGCAGTACTTC
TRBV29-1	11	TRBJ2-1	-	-	CSVTRDTEQFF	TGCAGCGTAACCAGGGACACTGAGCAGTTCTTC
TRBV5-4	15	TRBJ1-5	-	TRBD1	CASSHDRGKGQPQHF	TGTGCCAGCAGTCACGACAGGGGGAAAGGTCAGCCCCAGCATTTT
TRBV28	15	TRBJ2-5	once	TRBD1	CASNQAGGLLWTQYF	TGTGCCAGCAACCAGGCAGGGGGCCTTCTTTGGACCCAGTACTTC
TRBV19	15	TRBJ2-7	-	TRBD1	CASSIVPGGWNEQYF	TGTGCCAGTAGTATAGTCCCAGGGGGCTGGAACGAGCAGTACTTC
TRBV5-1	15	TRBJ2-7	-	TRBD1	CASSSPGTGRYEQYF	TGCGCCAGCAGCTCTCCCGGGACAGGGAGGTACGAGCAGTACTTC
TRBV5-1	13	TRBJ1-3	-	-	CASSLAEGNTIYF	TGCGCCAGCAGCTTGGCCGAGGGAAACACCATATATTTT
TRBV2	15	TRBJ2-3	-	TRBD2	CASSSLAGEADTQYF	TGTGCCAGCAGTTCCCTAGCGGGAGAAGCAGATACGCAGTATTTT